Below, one T cell receptor beta chain is given with its context. Its antigen remains unknown. CDR1 is DFQATT, CDR2 SNEGSKA, per germline (reference sequence). V lost 4 bases, J lost 9 bases, and 4 bases lay in between. CDR3 length: 9 residues. The data stem from a study of shared clonotypes between healthy human individuals. Study-level findings and limits: Donors were few, which limited the genetic and exposure-history diversity represented.

Profiled with immunoSEQ multiplex PCR; TCRdb holds only in-frame clones, not every one. Among about 2.4 million clones listed, around nine tenths were seen once. The J gene is TRBJ2-1, the V gene TRBV20-1; D remains ambiguous. The clonotype was recovered from a man aged 18 to 30 in good health. Material: naive CD4+ T cells sorted from blood. The subset: CD45RA+ positively selected. CDR3 sequence: CSAMGEQFF. CDR3 coding DNA: TGCAGTGCTATGGGTGAGCAGTTCTTC.